A single TCR beta chain is shown here with its context. The antigen is unknown. RNA transcripts were the template for amplifying TCR beta CDR3 regions. TCR CDR3 regions were first amplified by RT-PCR with HTBI primers. TCRdb itself ran the multiplex PCR reads through MiXCR, one entry per CDR3 protein. The sample records around 560,000 distinct CDR3 sequences, roughly 17% being singletons. The germline V and J ends were trimmed by 4 bases and 7 bases, with 23 bases remaining between them. The CDR3 has 17 amino acids. The germline gives CDR1 DFQATT, CDR2 SNEGSKA (reference sequence). The data originate from a study of T cells in Graves' hyperthyroidism and ophthalmopathy. Study-level findings and limits: By a 13 V-J model, ophthalmopathy was set apart from stable hyperthyroidism.

The V and J genes are TRBV20-1 and TRBJ1-6, with D tentatively TRBD1 (6 bases). The sequence was collected from a woman under 30 with Graves' hyperthyroidism. The sample taken for sequencing was blood. CDR3 coding DNA: TGCAGTGCTATCCAGACAGGAGGAAAATATGGCAATTCACCCCTCCACTTT. Its translation is CSAIQTGGKYGNSPLHF.